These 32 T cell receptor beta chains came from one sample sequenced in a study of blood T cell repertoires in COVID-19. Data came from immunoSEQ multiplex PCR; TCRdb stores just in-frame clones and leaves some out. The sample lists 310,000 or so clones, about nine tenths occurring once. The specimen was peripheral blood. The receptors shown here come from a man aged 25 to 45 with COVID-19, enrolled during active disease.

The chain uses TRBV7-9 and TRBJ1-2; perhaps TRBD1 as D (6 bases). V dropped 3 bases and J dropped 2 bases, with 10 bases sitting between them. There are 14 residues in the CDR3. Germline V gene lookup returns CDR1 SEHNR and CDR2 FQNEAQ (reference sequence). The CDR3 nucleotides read TGTGCCAGCAGCTTCCACACAGGGAACTATGGCTACACCTTC. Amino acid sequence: CASSFHTGNYGYTF. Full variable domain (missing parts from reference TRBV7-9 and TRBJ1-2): DTGVSQNPRHKITKRGQNVTFRCDPISEHNRLYWYRQTLGQGPEFLTYFQNEAQLEKSRLLSDRFSAERPKGSFSTLEIQRTEQGDSAMYLCASSFHTGNYGYTFGSGTRLTVV.

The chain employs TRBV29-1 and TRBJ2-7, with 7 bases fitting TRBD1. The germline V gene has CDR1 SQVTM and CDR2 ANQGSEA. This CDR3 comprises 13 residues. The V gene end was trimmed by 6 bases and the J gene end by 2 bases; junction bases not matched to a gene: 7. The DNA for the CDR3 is TGCAGCGTCCGGGACAGCCAGGCCTACGAGCAGTACTTC. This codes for CSVRDSQAYEQYF.

The CDR3 reads CASSYSVYRGRGAYEQYF. The CDR3, as DNA: TGTGCCAGCAGTTACTCGGTGTATAGGGGACGCGGGGCTTACGAGCAGTACTTC. This rearrangement joins TRBV6-7 to TRBJ2-7; a weak D match, TRBD2 (6 bases). TRBV6-7 is an ORF for which the function is uncertain. Trimming removed 0 bases at V and 4 bases at J, with 22 bases between. CDR3 length: 18 residues.

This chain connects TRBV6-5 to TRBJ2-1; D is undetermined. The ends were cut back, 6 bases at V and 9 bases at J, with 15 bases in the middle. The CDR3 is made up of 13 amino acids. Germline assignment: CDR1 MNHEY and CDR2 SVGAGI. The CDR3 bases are TGTGCCAGCAGCGGAGATGGAGTTGGTGAGCAGTTCTTC. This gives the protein CASSGDGVGEQFF.

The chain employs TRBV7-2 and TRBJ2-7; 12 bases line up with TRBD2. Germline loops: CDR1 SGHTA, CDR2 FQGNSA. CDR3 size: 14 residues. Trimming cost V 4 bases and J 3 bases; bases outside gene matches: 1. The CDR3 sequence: CASSWTSGDYEQYF. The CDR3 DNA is TGTGCCAGCAGCTGGACTAGCGGGGACTACGAGCAGTACTTC.

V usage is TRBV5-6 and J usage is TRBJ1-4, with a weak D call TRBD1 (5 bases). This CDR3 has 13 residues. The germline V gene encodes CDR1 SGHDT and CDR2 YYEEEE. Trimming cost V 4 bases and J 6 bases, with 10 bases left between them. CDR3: CASSVAGHEKLFF. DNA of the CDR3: TGTGCCAGCAGCGTTGCAGGGCATGAAAAACTGTTTTTT.

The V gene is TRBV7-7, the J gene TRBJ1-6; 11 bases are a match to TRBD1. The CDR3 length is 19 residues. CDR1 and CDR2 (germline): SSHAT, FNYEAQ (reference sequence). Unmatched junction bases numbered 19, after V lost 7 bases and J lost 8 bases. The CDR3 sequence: CASNSPPGDRGGEDSPLHF. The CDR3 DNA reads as TGTGCCAGCAACTCACCCCCTGGGGACAGGGGGGGGGAGGATTCACCCCTCCACTTT.

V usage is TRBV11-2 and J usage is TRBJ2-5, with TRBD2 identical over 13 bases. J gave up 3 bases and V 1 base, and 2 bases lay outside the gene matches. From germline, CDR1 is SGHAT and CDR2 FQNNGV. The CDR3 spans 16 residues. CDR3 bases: TGTGCCAGCAGCTTAGTCGGACTAGCGGGAGAAGAGACCCAGTACTTC. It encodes CASSLVGLAGEETQYF. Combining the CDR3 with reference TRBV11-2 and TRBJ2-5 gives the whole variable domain EAGVAQSPRYKIIEKRQSVAFWCNPISGHATLYWYQQILGQGPKLLIQFQNNGVVDDSQLPKDRFSAERLKGVDSTLKIQPAKLEDSAVYLCASSLVGLAGEETQYFGPGTRLLVL.

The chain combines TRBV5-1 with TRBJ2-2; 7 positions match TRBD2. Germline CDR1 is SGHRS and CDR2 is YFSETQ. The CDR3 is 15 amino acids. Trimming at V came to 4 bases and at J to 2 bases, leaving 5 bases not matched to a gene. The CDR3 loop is CASSTTSVNTGELFF. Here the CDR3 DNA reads TGCGCCAGCAGCACTACTAGCGTAAACACCGGGGAGCTGTTTTTT.

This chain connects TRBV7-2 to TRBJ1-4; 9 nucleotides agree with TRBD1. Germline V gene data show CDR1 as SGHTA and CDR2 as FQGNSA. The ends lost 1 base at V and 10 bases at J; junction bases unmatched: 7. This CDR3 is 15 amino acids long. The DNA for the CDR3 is TGTGCCAGCAGCTTAGATCGGACAGGGGACGGAAAACTGTTTTTT. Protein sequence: CASSLDRTGDGKLFF. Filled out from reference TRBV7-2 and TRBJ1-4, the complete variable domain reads GAGVSQSPSNKVTEKGKDVELRCDPISGHTALYWYRQSLGQGLEFLIYFQGNSAPDKSGLPSDRFSAERTGGSVSTLTIQRTQQEDSAVYLCASSLDRTGDGKLFFGSGTQLSVL.

The CDR3 nucleotides are TGTGCCAGCAACAGGTGGGGGCTGGAGACCCAGTACTTC. Its protein product is CASNRWGLETQYF. The V call is TRBV6-5, the J call TRBJ2-5, with a tentative D call TRBD1 (6 bases). The CDR3 contains 13 residues. The germline CDR1 and CDR2 sequences are MNHEY and SVGAGI. Deletions cut 7 bases from V and 5 bases from J, with 14 bases between.

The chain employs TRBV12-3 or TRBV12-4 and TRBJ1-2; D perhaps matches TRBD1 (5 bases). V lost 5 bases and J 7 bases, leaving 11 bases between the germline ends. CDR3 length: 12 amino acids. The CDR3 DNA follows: TGTGCCAGCAGTGACTCGGGGGGTGGCTACACCTTC. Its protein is CASSDSGGGYTF.

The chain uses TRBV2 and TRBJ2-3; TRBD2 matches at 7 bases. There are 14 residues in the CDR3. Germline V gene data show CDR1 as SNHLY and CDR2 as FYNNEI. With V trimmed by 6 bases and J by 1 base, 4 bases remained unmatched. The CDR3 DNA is TGTGCCAGCAGCATGGGGGGGGGCACAGATACGCAGTATTTT. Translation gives CASSMGGGTDTQYF. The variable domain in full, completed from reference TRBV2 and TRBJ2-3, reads EPEVTQTPSHQVTQMGQEVILRCVPISNHLYFYWYRQILGQKVEFLVSFYNNEISEKSEIFDDQFSVERPDGSNFTLKIRSTKLEDSAMYFCASSMGGGTDTQYFGPGTRLTVL.

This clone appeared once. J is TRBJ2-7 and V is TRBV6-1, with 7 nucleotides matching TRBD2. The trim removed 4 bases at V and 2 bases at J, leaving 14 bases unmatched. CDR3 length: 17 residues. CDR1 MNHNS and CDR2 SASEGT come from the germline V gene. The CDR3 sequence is CASSAIGLAGVAYEQYF. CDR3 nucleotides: TGTGCCAGCAGTGCCATCGGTCTGGCGGGGGTCGCCTACGAGCAGTACTTC.

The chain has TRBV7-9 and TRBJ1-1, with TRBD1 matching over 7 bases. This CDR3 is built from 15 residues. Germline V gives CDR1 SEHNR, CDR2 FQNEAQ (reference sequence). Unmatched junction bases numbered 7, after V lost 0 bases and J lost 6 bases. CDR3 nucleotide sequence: TGTGCCAGCAGCTTAGCGGGGACAGTCGTGCCTGAAGCTTTCTTT. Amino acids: CASSLAGTVVPEAFF.

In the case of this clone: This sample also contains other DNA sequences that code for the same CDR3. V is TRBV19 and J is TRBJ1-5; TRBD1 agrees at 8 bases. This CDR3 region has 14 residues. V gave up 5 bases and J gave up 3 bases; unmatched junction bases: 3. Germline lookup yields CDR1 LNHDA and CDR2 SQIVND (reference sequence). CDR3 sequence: CASSRTGLNQPQHF. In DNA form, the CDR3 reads TGTGCCAGTAGTCGGACAGGGCTCAATCAGCCCCAGCATTTT.

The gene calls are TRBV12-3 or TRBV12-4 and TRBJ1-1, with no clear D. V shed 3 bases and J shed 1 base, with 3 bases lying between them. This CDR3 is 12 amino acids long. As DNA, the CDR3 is TGTGCCAGCAGTTTCTCGAACACTGAAGCTTTCTTT. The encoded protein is CASSFSNTEAFF.

CDR3 amino acids: CASSEEWWGTSGSHEQFF. The CDR3 DNA reads as TGTGCCAGCAGTGAAGAGTGGTGGGGGACTAGCGGGAGTCATGAGCAGTTCTTC. The rearrangement links TRBV6-1 to TRBJ2-1; 14 nucleotides line up with TRBD2. The V and J ends lost 1 base and 8 bases, in that order; junction bases with no gene match: 10. This CDR3 is 18 amino acids long. Germline CDR1 is MNHNS and CDR2 is SASEGT.

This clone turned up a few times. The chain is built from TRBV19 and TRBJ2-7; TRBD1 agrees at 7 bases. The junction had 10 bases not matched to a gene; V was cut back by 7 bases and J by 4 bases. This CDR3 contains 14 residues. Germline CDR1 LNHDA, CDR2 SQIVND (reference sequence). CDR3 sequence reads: CASTDRVSSYEQYF. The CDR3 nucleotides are TGTGCCAGTACCGACAGGGTTTCCTCGTACGAGCAGTACTTC. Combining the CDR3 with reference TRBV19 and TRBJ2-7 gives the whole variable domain DGGITQSPKYLFRKEGQNVTLSCEQNLNHDAMYWYRQDPGQGLRLIYYSQIVNDFQKGDIAEGYSVSREKKESFPLTVTSAQKNPTAFYLCASTDRVSSYEQYFGPGTRLTVT.

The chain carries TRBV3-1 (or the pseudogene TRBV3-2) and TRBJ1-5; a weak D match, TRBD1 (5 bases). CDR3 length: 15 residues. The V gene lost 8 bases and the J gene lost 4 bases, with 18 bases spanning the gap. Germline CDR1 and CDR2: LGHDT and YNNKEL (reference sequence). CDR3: CASRGRNGRNQPQHF. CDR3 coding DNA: TGTGCCAGCCGGGGGAGAAATGGCAGGAATCAGCCCCAGCATTTT.

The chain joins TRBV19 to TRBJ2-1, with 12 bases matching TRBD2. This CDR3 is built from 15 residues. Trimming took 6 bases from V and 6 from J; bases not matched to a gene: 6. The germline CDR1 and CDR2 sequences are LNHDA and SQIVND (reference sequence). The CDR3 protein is CASRPSGGVFNEQFF. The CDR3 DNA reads TGTGCCAGTAGACCTAGCGGGGGGGTATTCAATGAGCAGTTCTTC.

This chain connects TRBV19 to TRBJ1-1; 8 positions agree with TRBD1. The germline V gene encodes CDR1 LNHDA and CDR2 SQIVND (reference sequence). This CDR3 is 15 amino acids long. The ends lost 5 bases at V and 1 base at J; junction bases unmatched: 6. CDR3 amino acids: CASSYWTGTNTEAFF. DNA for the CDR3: TGTGCCAGTAGTTACTGGACAGGGACGAACACTGAAGCTTTCTTT.

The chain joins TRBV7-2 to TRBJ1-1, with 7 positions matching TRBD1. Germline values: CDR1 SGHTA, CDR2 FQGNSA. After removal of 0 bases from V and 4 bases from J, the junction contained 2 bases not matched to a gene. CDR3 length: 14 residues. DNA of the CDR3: TGTGCCAGCAGCTTAGCTCAGGGGGGCACTGAAGCTTTCTTT. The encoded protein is CASSLAQGGTEAFF.

DNA of the CDR3: TGTGCCACCAGTGATTTGGCCCGAAACAGGGGATCCGGGGAGCTGTTTTTT. It translates to CATSDLARNRGSGELFF. V usage is TRBV24-1 and J usage is TRBJ2-2, with 7 bases matching TRBD1. The CDR3 is made up of 17 amino acids. The J segment lost 6 bases and the V segment lost 0 bases, leaving 9 bases of the junction unmatched. Germline loops: CDR1 KGHDR, CDR2 SFDVKD.

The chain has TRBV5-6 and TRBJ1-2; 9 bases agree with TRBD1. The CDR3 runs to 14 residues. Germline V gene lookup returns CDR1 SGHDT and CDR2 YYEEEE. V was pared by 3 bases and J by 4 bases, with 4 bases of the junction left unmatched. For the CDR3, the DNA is TGTGCCAGCAGCTCCTCGACAGGGGGCTATGGCTACACCTTC. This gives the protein CASSSSTGGYGYTF.

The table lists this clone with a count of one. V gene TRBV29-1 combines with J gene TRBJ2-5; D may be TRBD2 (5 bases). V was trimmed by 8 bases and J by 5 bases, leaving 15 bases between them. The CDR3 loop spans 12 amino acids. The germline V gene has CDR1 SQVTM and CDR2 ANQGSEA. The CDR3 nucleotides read TGCAGCACGTGGACCCCGGGGGAGACCCAGTACTTC. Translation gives CSTWTPGETQYF.

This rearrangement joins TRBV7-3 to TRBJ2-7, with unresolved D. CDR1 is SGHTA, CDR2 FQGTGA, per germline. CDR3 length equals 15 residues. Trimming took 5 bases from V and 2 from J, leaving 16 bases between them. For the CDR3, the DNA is TGTGCCAGCAGCCCTTATGCGGTAGGTCCCTACGAGCAGTACTTC. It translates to CASSPYAVGPYEQYF.

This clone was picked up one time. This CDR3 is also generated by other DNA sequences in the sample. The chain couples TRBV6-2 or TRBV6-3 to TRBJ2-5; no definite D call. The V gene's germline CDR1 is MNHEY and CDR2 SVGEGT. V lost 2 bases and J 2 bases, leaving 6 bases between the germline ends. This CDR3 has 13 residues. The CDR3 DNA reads TGTGCCAGCAGTTACCAGGCACAAGAGACCCAGTACTTC. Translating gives CASSYQAQETQYF.

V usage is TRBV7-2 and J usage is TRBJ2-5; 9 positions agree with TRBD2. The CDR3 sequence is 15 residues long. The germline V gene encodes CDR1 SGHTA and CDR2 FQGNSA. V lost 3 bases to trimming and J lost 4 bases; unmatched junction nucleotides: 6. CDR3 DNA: TGTGCCAGCAGCTTCAATAGCGGGGGATTAGAGACCCAGTACTTC. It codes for CASSFNSGGLETQYF.

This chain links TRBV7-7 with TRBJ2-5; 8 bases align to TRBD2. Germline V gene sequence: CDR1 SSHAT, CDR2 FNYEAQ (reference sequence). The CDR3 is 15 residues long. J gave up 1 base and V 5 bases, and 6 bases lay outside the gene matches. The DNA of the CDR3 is TGTGCCAGCAGCGATACGGGAGGGATCCAAGAGACCCAGTACTTC. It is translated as CASSDTGGIQETQYF.

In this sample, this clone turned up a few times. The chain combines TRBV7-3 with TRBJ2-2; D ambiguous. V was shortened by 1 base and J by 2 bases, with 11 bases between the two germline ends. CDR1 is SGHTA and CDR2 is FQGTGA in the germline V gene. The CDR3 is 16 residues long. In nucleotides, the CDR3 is TGTGCCAGCAGCTTAAATCGTGGGCCAAACACCGGGGAGCTGTTTTTT. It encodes CASSLNRGPNTGELFF.

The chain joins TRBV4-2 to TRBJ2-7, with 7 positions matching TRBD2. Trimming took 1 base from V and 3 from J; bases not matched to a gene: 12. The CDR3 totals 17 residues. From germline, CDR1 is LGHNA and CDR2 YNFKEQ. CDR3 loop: CASSQAGTYGGDYEQYF. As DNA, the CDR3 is TGTGCCAGCAGCCAAGCTGGCACCTATGGGGGGGACTACGAGCAGTACTTC.